These 30 T cell receptor beta chains share one sample of origin, sequenced in a study of metastatic and nonmetastatic thyroid tumors. TCRdb reanalyzed the PCR reads with MiXCR. The sample lists about 23,000 clones; about 30% were seen once. No treatment of any kind had been given to any patient before thyroid surgery. Sequencing used tumor tissue. These receptors originate from a female donor with papillary thyroid cancer or a benign thyroid nodule (not recorded which). Some clones in this sample may be carry-over from other donors' samples.

Details on this clone: This could be a read error, since a much larger clone is one nucleotide away. Other nucleotide sequences from this sample produce the same CDR3. The chain uses TRBV4-1 and TRBJ2-2; 8 bases align to TRBD1. The germline V gene encodes CDR1 MGHRA and CDR2 YSYEKL. J lost 7 bases, V lost 4 bases, and 17 bases had no gene match. This CDR3 has 18 residues. Here the CDR3 DNA reads TGCGCCAGCAGCCCCCTTGGGGGTGGGACAGGTGTGGACGGGGAGCTGTTTTTT. As protein: CASSPLGGGTGVDGELFF.

Concerning this clone itself: A much larger clone is a single base away; this may be a read error. The same CDR3 also results from other DNA sequences found in this sample. The chain uses TRBV9 and TRBJ2-3; 9 bases match TRBD2. This CDR3 is 17 amino acids long. Germline V gene lookup returns CDR1 SGDLS and CDR2 YYNGEE. CDR3 amino acids: CASSLSGGQSSTDTQCF. CDR3 nucleotide sequence: TGTGCCAGCAGCTTAAGCGGGGGGCAATCTAGCACAGATACGCAGTGTTTT.

The V gene is TRBV6-2 or TRBV6-3, the J gene TRBJ2-1; a possible D gene is TRBD2 (6 bases). Germline V lookup: CDR1 MNHEY, CDR2 SVGEGT. V gave up 2 bases and J gave up 8 bases, with 16 bases separating them. The CDR3 totals 15 residues. DNA of the CDR3: TGTGCCAGCAGTTACCGCCCTAGCGTTGGCCATGAGCAGTTCTTC. Its protein is CASSYRPSVGHEQFF.

The chain employs TRBV27 and TRBJ2-7; D is uncertain. V dropped 0 bases and J dropped 10 bases, with 10 bases sitting between them. This CDR3 is built from 12 residues. In germline, CDR1 is MNHEY, CDR2 SMNVEV (reference sequence). The chain's CDR3 is CASSLSLYYQYF. CDR3 nucleotide sequence: TGTGCCAGCAGTTTATCGCTCTACTATCAGTACTTC.

Points on this clone: The germline gene is not matched at one end of the junction; a read error may be the cause. The chain carries TRBV12-3 or TRBV12-4 and TRBJ2-3; D gene uncertain. This CDR3 has 13 amino acids. CDR3 DNA sequence: TGTGCTAGCAGTTTTCTTGGGTCGGATACGCAGTATTTT. This codes for CASSFLGSDTQYF.

There are a few counts of this clone. The junction and the germline gene differ at one end; a read error may be behind it. The chain couples TRBV6-1 to TRBJ1-1; D gene uncertain. This CDR3 is 15 amino acids long. Germline V gives CDR1 MNHNS, CDR2 SASEGT. For the CDR3, the DNA is TGTGCCAGAAGTGATCACGGGCCCTTAGCCCCGGAAGCTTTCTTT. This sequence encodes CARSDHGPLAPEAFF.

The chain uses TRBV9 and TRBJ1-6, with TRBD1 as a possible D gene (5 bases). The CDR3 is 16 residues long. Germline-derived CDR1 and CDR2 are SGDLS and YYNGEE. V dropped 0 bases and J dropped 7 bases, with 14 bases sitting between them. The CDR3 DNA follows: TGTGCCAGCAGCGTAGGTAACACGGGGACGAATTCACCCCTCCACTTT. Translating it yields CASSVGNTGTNSPLHF.

The genes are TRBV3-1 and TRBJ1-2, with a weak D call TRBD1 (5 bases). Between the trimmed V and J ends, which lost 1 base and 3 bases, there was a span of 9 bases. CDR3 length: 14 residues. Germline CDR1 and CDR2: LGHDT and YNNKEL (reference sequence). For the CDR3, the DNA is TGTGCCAGCAGCCAAGGAAGGGGTGACTATGGCTACACCTTC. This codes for CASSQGRGDYGYTF.

The rearrangement joins TRBV30 to TRBJ2-3, with 7 bases fitting TRBD2. The germline gives CDR1 GTSNPN, CDR2 SVGIG (reference sequence). This CDR3 has 13 residues. The trim removed 0 bases at V and 6 bases at J, leaving 3 bases unmatched. The CDR3 here is CAWSVRRGDTQYF. The CDR3 DNA reads as TGTGCCTGGAGTGTACGGCGGGGGGATACGCAGTATTTT.

In its sample, this clone was seen many times. The genes are TRBV6-1 and TRBJ2-3, with D unclear. This CDR3 has 15 residues. V was cut by 7 bases and J by 4 bases, with 18 bases left in between. CDR1 is MNHNS, CDR2 SASEGT, per germline. Written as DNA, the CDR3 is TGTGCCAGCACTTCAAGGGCCTTAACCTCAGATACGCAGTATTTT. Translation gives CASTSRALTSDTQYF.

V usage is TRBV5-1 and J usage is TRBJ2-3; the D is unclear. The CDR3 has 14 amino acids. The germline V and J ends were trimmed by 7 bases and 4 bases, with 16 bases remaining between them. Germline V lookup: CDR1 SGHRS, CDR2 YFSETQ. CDR3 protein: CASGRGPPPDTQYF. In DNA, the CDR3 is TGCGCCAGCGGGCGAGGACCCCCCCCAGATACGCAGTATTTT. The full variable domain, in which reference TRBV5-1 and TRBJ2-3 provide the parts outside the CDR3, is KAGVTQTPRYLIKTRGQQVTLSCSPISGHRSVSWYQQTPGQGLQFLFEYFSETQRNKGNFPGRFSGRQFSNSRSEMNVSTLELGDSALYLCASGRGPPPDTQYFGPGTRLTVL.

This clone was detected only a few times. The chain links TRBV6-1 to TRBJ2-7, with D perhaps TRBD2 (6 bases). The CDR3 is made up of 12 amino acids. Germline loops: CDR1 MNHNS, CDR2 SASEGT. The V gene lost 6 bases and the J gene lost 6 bases, with 12 bases spanning the gap. The CDR3 reads CASRRLVGEQYF. The CDR3 DNA follows: TGTGCCAGCAGGAGACTAGTGGGCGAGCAGTACTTC.

This clone was seen a few times. One end of the junction fails to match germline, which may point to a read error. The chain joins TRBV19 to TRBJ2-7, with a weak D call TRBD1 (6 bases). The length of the CDR3 is 14 residues. Germline CDR1 is LNHDA and CDR2 is SQIVND (reference sequence). The CDR3 protein is CVSSRTGFGYEQYF. CDR3 nucleotides: TGTGTCAGTAGCCGTACAGGGTTTGGCTACGAGCAGTACTTC.

A few counts support this clone. This chain links TRBV20-1 with TRBJ2-1, with D unresolved. Trimming took off 2 bases at V and 14 bases at J, with 16 bases between the two ends. The CDR3 consists of 12 residues. Germline V gene lookup returns CDR1 DFQATT and CDR2 SNEGSKA (reference sequence). The CDR3 loop is CSARLANSKKFF. The CDR3 region has the DNA TGCAGTGCTAGATTGGCCAACAGTAAGAAGTTCTTC.

Concerning this clone: A much larger clone lies a single base off, so this may be a read error. This sequence joins TRBV4-2 and TRBJ2-4; tentatively, D is TRBD2 (6 bases). Germline loops: CDR1 LGHNA, CDR2 YNFKEQ. The CDR3 covers 15 residues. The V gene lost 5 bases and the J gene lost 0 bases, with 11 bases spanning the gap. The CDR3 DNA is TGTGCCAGCAGCTACCCGGGACTAGCCAAAAACATTCAGTACTTC. This sequence encodes CASSYPGLAKNIQYF.

This clone was picked up many times. The genes are TRBV6-1 and TRBJ2-3, with TRBD2 matching over 9 bases. The CDR3 has 17 amino acids. Per the germline V gene, CDR1 is MNHNS and CDR2 is SASEGT. The V gene end was trimmed by 2 bases and the J gene end by 4 bases; junction bases not matched to a gene: 10. Here the CDR3 DNA reads TGTGCCAGCAGTGAACTCGGTAGCGGGGGTGACTCAGATACGCAGTATTTT. This gives the protein CASSELGSGGDSDTQYF.

This clone was seen ten or more times. V is TRBV19 and J is TRBJ2-2; a weak D match, TRBD2 (6 bases). V shed 6 bases and J shed 5 bases, with 13 bases lying between them. There are 14 residues in the CDR3. CDR1 and CDR2 (germline): LNHDA, SQIVND (reference sequence). Written as DNA, the CDR3 is TGTGCCAGTAGCCAGGCGGGGAGGACCGGGGAGCTGTTTTTT. Translating gives CASSQAGRTGELFF.

Details on this clone: The junction does not match germline at one end; this may be a read error. V usage is TRBV6-2 or TRBV6-3 and J usage is TRBJ1-3, with a tentative D call TRBD1 (6 bases). This CDR3 contains 15 residues. Per the germline V gene, CDR1 is MNHEY and CDR2 is SVGEGT. The CDR3 here is CASGYAGATGNTIYF. CDR3 coding DNA: TGTGCCAGCGGTTACGCGGGGGCTACAGGAAACACCATATATTTT.

This clone has just a few counts. This chain connects TRBV6-1 to TRBJ2-1; 8 positions agree with TRBD1. The germline V gene encodes CDR1 MNHNS and CDR2 SASEGT. This CDR3 is built from 15 residues. V dropped 7 bases and J dropped 1; count of bases not matched to a gene: 6. This chain's CDR3 is CASNPQGASYNEQFF. The CDR3 DNA follows: TGTGCCAGCAATCCCCAGGGGGCATCCTACAATGAGCAGTTCTTC.

At least ten counts were recorded for this clone. The chain has TRBV5-1 and TRBJ1-5; a weak D match, TRBD1 (5 bases). CDR1 and CDR2 from the germline V gene are SGHRS and YFSETQ. V lost 7 bases, J lost 4 bases, and 12 bases lay in between. There are 13 residues in the CDR3. CDR3 residues: CASRIDRNQPQHF. The CDR3 DNA is TGCGCCAGCCGAATCGACAGAAATCAGCCCCAGCATTTT.

The chain combines TRBV10-3 with TRBJ1-1; D gene uncertain. Germline CDR1 and CDR2: ENHRY and SYGVKD. V was clipped by 0 bases and J by 0 bases, with 8 bases between them. The CDR3 loop spans 15 amino acids. Here the CDR3 reads CAISESAGMNTEAFF. In DNA, the CDR3 is TGTGCCATCAGTGAGTCGGCAGGAATGAACACTGAAGCTTTCTTT.

The sample holds a few counts of this clone. This specimen includes other DNA sequences encoding the same CDR3. J is TRBJ1-5 and V is TRBV28, with unresolved D. This CDR3 has 18 residues. Germline V CDR1 and CDR2: MDHEN, SYDVKM. With 3 bases removed from V and 6 bases from J, the gap between germline ends came to 24 bases. The CDR3 DNA follows: TGTGCCAGCAGTTTGCCGGGCCCAATATCGTTTAACGGTCAGCCCCAGCATTTT. Translated, it gives CASSLPGPISFNGQPQHF.

The table lists this clone with many counts. The V and J genes are TRBV6-6 and TRBJ2-1; TRBD2 aligns across 10 bases. The CDR3 consists of 15 residues. Unmatched junction bases numbered 6, after V lost 2 bases and J lost 8 bases. Germline V gene data show CDR1 as MNHNY and CDR2 as SVGAGI (reference sequence). CDR3 coding DNA: TGTGCCAGCAGTTACCGCCCTAGCGGGGGCCATGAGCAGTTCTTC. Its translation is CASSYRPSGGHEQFF.

The chain employs TRBV3-1 and TRBJ1-2, with 8 bases identical to TRBD1. V lost 2 bases and J lost 5; bases outside the gene matches: 4. Germline lookup yields CDR1 LGHDT and CDR2 YNNKEL (reference sequence). The CDR3 extends over 14 amino acids. The CDR3: CASSQLQGVYGYTF. In DNA form, the CDR3 reads TGTGCCAGCAGCCAACTACAGGGGGTGTATGGCTACACCTTC.

This clone occurred many times. The CDR3, as DNA: TGTGCCAGCAGCTTAGTAGCAGGGAAGGCCAAAAACATTCAGTACTTC. Amino acids: CASSLVAGKAKNIQYF. The rearrangement uses TRBV11-2 and TRBJ2-4; D perhaps matches TRBD1 (5 bases). V was clipped by 1 base and J by 1 base, with 11 bases between them. The CDR3 covers 16 residues. CDR1 SGHAT and CDR2 FQNNGV come from the germline V gene.

A few counts support this clone. This chain links TRBV12-3 or TRBV12-4 with TRBJ2-7, with D perhaps matching TRBD2 (5 bases). The DNA matches TRBJ2-5 better at its end, which makes the J call doubtful. The CDR3 is made up of 14 amino acids. CDR3 sequence: CASSLRTPLETQYF. In DNA form, the CDR3 reads TGTGCCAGCAGTTTAAGGACTCCCCTGGAGACCCAGTACTTC.

In its sample, this clone ranks as medium-sized. The J gene is TRBJ2-1, the V gene TRBV6-2 or TRBV6-3; 12 bases agree with TRBD1. The ends lost 7 bases at V and 7 bases at J; junction bases unmatched: 8. CDR3 size: 15 residues. Per germline, CDR1 MNHEY and CDR2 SVGEGT. As DNA, the CDR3 is TGTGCCAGCAACTTACCGGGACAGGGGGCTAATGAGCAGTTCTTC. Protein: CASNLPGQGANEQFF.

V usage is TRBV6-1 and J usage is TRBJ2-7, with a tentative D call TRBD1 (5 bases). The CDR3 sequence is 13 residues long. Trimming stripped 6 bases from V and 0 bases from J, with 9 bases between. The V gene's germline CDR1 is MNHNS and CDR2 SASEGT. The CDR3: CASRMTVSYEQYF. The CDR3 DNA sequence: TGTGCCAGCAGGATGACAGTCTCCTACGAGCAGTACTTC.

This clone was picked up many times. The same CDR3 also results from other DNA sequences found in this sample. The chain is built from TRBV10-1 and TRBJ2-2; 8 bases map to TRBD1. After removal of 5 bases from V and 5 bases from J, the junction contained 4 bases not matched to a gene. Germline CDR1 reads WNHNN; CDR2 reads SYGVQD (reference sequence). This CDR3 has 14 amino acids. The CDR3 DNA reads as TGCGCCAGCAGTACAGGACAGGGAACCGGGGAGCTGTTTTTT. Translating it yields CASSTGQGTGELFF.

This chain links TRBV3-1 with TRBJ1-4, with D possibly being TRBD1 (5 bases). The V end was cut by 5 bases, the J end by 7 bases, with 17 bases between. This CDR3 contains 15 residues. Germline lookup yields CDR1 LGHDT and CDR2 YNNKEL (reference sequence). The CDR3 DNA follows: TGTGCCAGCAGCGCCGTAGGGGCAGGGTCTGAAAAACTGTTTTTT. Its translation is CASSAVGAGSEKLFF.